A selection of T cell receptor beta chains follows, all from one sample in a study of CD8 T cells in Susac syndrome. One entry per CDR3 protein, called by TCRdb with MiXCR from the immunoSEQ multiplex PCR reads. The top ten hold over 0.12% of the sample, which has about 150,000 distinct CDR3 sequences, nearly 97% seen once. Sequences were obtained from CD8+ T cells from PBMCs. These receptors originate from a human donor with multiple sclerosis. The CDR3 runs from the conserved cysteine through the conserved F or W. Fields, in order: clone size, J gene, V gene, D gene, CDR3 DNA, CDR3 protein. D genes are given only for firm matches. Size tells how often a clone was seen (once, few, many) or the class of an expanded clone, and some rows leave it out.

NA | TRBJ1-1 | TRBV19 | NA | TGTGCCAGTAGTTTCGACCTAGACACTGAAGCTTTCTTT | CASSFDLDTEAFF
NA | TRBJ2-3 | TRBV6-5 | NA | TGTGCCAGCAGTTCGGTTTTCACAGATACGCAGTATTTT | CASSSVFTDTQYF
NA | TRBJ2-1 | TRBV6-2/TRBV6-3 | NA | TGTGCCAGCAGTTACGGGCCGCGCGGCGCGTTTATCGAGTCCTACAATGAGCAGTTCTTC | CASSYGPRGAFIESYNEQFF
once | TRBJ2-5 | TRBV13 | NA | TGTGCCAGCAGCCAACCCCATCGCACAGGGTACCAAGAGACCCAGTACTTC | CASSQPHRTGYQETQYF
NA | TRBJ2-1 | TRBV30 | NA | TGTGCCTGGTCCGAGGGAAACAATGAGCAGTCCTTC | CAWSEGNNEQSF
once | TRBJ2-3 | TRBV18 | NA | TGTGCCAGCTCACCCCTTCGAGGAGATACGCAGTATTTT | CASSPLRGDTQYF
NA | TRBJ2-1 | TRBV6-4 | NA | TGTGCCAGCAGTGACGCAGGCGGGGTTCACAATGAGCAGTTCTTC | CASSDAGGVHNEQFF
NA | TRBJ2-3 | TRBV27 | NA | TGTGCCAGCACATACTTAACAGGGTCTACGCAGTATTTT | CASTYLTGSTQYF
NA | TRBJ2-7 | TRBV5-1 | NA | TGCGCCAGCAGCTTGTCGCCCAGGACGGAGAACGAGCAGTACTTC | CASSLSPRTENEQYF
NA | TRBJ2-7 | TRBV7-9 | TRBD1 | TGTGCCAGCAGCCTCCGGGACAGTAGCTACGAGCAGTACTTC | CASSLRDSSYEQYF
NA | TRBJ2-6 | TRBV14 | NA | TGTGCCAGCAGCCAAGAACGCTCTGGGGCCAACGTCCTGACTTTC | CASSQERSGANVLTF
NA | TRBJ2-4 | TRBV5-1 | NA | TGCGCCAGCAGCCTAACGTGGCTAGGGGGTGACATTCAGTACTTC | CASSLTWLGGDIQYF
NA | TRBJ1-2 | TRBV9 | NA | TGTGCCAGCAGCGATAGCTATGGCTACACCTTC | CASSDSYGYTF
NA | TRBJ1-3 | TRBV6-5 | NA | TGTGCCAGCAGTTACTCATGGGCTACTGGAAACACCATATATTTT | CASSYSWATGNTIYF
NA | TRBJ1-2 | TRBV20-1 | NA | TGCAGTGCTAGTAGTACAGATCTCTATGGCTACACCTTC | CSASSTDLYGYTF
NA | TRBJ2-3 | TRBV9 | TRBD2 | TGTGCCAGCAGCCCCGATGGGGGGGTCACAGATACGCAGTATTTT | CASSPDGGVTDTQYF
once | TRBJ2-1 | TRBV7-6 | NA | TGTGCCAGCAGCTTATACGCGACCCGCTCCTACAATGAGCAGTTCTTC | CASSLYATRSYNEQFF
NA | TRBJ2-3 | TRBV5-6 | TRBD2 | TGTGCCAGCAGCTGGGGAGTGTCGCGGGAGTCCACAGATACGCAGTATTTT | CASSWGVSRESTDTQYF
once | TRBJ2-7 | TRBV30 | TRBD1 | TGTGCCTGGAGTCCGGGACAGGGGTGGGACGAGCAGTACTTC | CAWSPGQGWDEQYF
NA | TRBJ2-3 | TRBV20-1 | NA | TGCAGTGCTAGTGGAACTACAGATACGCAGTATTTT | CSASGTTDTQYF
NA | TRBJ2-1 | TRBV9 | NA | TGTGCCAGCAGCGGAACTAGTCTCCATGAGCAGTTCTTC | CASSGTSLHEQFF
NA | TRBJ1-2 | TRBV29-1 | NA | TGCAGCGTGATAGGACCTGGGGGGTATGGCTACACCTTC | CSVIGPGGYGYTF
NA | TRBJ2-3 | TRBV20-1 | NA | TGCAGTGCTAGGTTTCGGGGCGGTAATACGCAGTATTTT | CSARFRGGNTQYF
NA | TRBJ1-2 | TRBV7-2 | NA | TGTGCCAGCAAAAACGATCACAGGGCCCCTATGGATGGCTACACCTTC | CASKNDHRAPMDGYTF
NA | TRBJ2-5 | TRBV12-3/TRBV12-4 | TRBD2 | TGTGCCAGCAGTTCGAGACTAGCGGGGGGCCCAGAGACCCAGTACTTC | CASSSRLAGGPETQYF
NA | TRBJ2-4 | TRBV2 | NA | TGTGCCAGCAGTGTAAACATTCAGTACTTC | CASSVNIQYF
NA | TRBJ1-5 | TRBV25-1 | NA | TGTGCCAGCAGTGTCGCGGGGCAGCCCCAGCATTTT | CASSVAGQPQHF
NA | TRBJ2-7 | TRBV15 | NA | TGTGCCACCAGCAGAGATTGGGCAGGGACAAGCGAGCAGTACTTC | CATSRDWAGTSEQYF
NA | TRBJ2-7 | TRBV12-3/TRBV12-4 | NA | TGTGCCAGCAGCCCAACTGGGGGGCAGGTCGAGCAGTACTTC | CASSPTGGQVEQYF
NA | TRBJ1-5 | TRBV6-1 | NA | TGTGCCAGCAGCCCCTCCGTCAACAATCAGCCCCAGCATTTT | CASSPSVNNQPQHF
NA | TRBJ1-5 | TRBV4-1 | NA | TGCGCCAGCAGCCAAGATATCATGACCAATCAGCCCCAGCATTTT | CASSQDIMTNQPQHF
NA | TRBJ2-5 | TRBV20-1 | NA | TGCAGTGCTAGACCACAGGGGGGGGGAAACCAAGAGACCCAGTACTTC | CSARPQGGGNQETQYF
NA | TRBJ2-2 | TRBV12-3/TRBV12-4 | NA | TGTGCCAGCAGTTTGACGGGCGGGGAGCTGTTTTTT | CASSLTGGELFF
NA | TRBJ1-1 | TRBV5-1 | NA | TGCGCCAGCAGCCCTTTCAGCGGATTGGGGAACACTGAAGCTTTCTTT | CASSPFSGLGNTEAFF
NA | TRBJ1-5 | TRBV21-1 | NA | TGTGCCAGCAGCAAAAAGGGGGACAGGACGTCTAATCAGCCCCAGCATTTT | CASSKKGDRTSNQPQHF
NA | TRBJ1-5 | TRBV6-4 | NA | TGTGCCAGCAGTGACTTACAGGCTAGCAATCAGCCCCAGCATTTT | CASSDLQASNQPQHF
NA | TRBJ2-5 | TRBV29-1 | TRBD2 | TGCAGCGTTGAACGGGGGGAAGAGACCCAGTACTTC | CSVERGEETQYF
NA | TRBJ1-2 | TRBV7-9 | NA | TGTGCCAGCAGCTTCTTACCGGCGAACAACCCCCACTATGGCTACACCTTC | CASSFLPANNPHYGYTF
NA | TRBJ1-5 | TRBV6-6 | NA | TGTGCCAGCAGTTCACGGGCCGACAGCAATCAGCCCCAGCATTTT | CASSSRADSNQPQHF
NA | TRBJ2-3 | TRBV6-6 | NA | TGTGCCAGCAGTTACTCGGCTGGGACTAGCACAGATACGCAGTATTTT | CASSYSAGTSTDTQYF
NA | TRBJ2-2 | TRBV5-1 | NA | TGCGCCAGCAGCTATAACGCCGGGGAGCTGTTTTTT | CASSYNAGELFF
NA | TRBJ1-6 | TRBV19 | TRBD1 | TGTGCCAGTAGTATTGGGACAGGGAGCCTCCAGTCCCTCCACTTT | CASSIGTGSLQSLHF
NA | TRBJ2-1 | TRBV30 | NA | TGTGCCTGGAGTGTAGAGTACGACTCCTACAATGAGCAGTTCTTC | CAWSVEYDSYNEQFF
NA | TRBJ2-1 | TRBV27 | NA | TGTGCCAGCAGTATCCGGGACGCCTACAATGAGCAGTTCTTC | CASSIRDAYNEQFF
NA | TRBJ2-1 | TRBV12-3/TRBV12-4 | NA | TGTGCCAGCAGTCAGAACAATGAGCAGTTCTTC | CASSQNNEQFF